The rows below give T cell receptor beta chains drawn from one sample of a study of blood T cell repertoires in COVID-19. The method was immunoSEQ multiplex PCR; TCRdb's version includes in-frame clones alone and lacks a portion of them. This table holds approximately 140,000 clones, roughly 90% found once. The sequencing sample was made of PBMCs or T cells enriched from blood (not recorded which). The origin of the receptors is a woman between 50 and 59 years old who had recovered from COVID-19. The CDR3 runs from the conserved cysteine through the conserved F or W. D genes are given only for firm matches. The size of a clone is reported for some rows only, either as once, few or many, or as a class for expanded clones.

TGTGCCAGCAGCCCTAGTGCGATGGCGGCCCCCCAGTACTTC	CASSPSAMAAPQYF	.	TRBV7-9	TRBJ2-5	.	14
TGTGCCAGCAGCCAAGCCGGGACAGGATGGCCCTACGAGCAGTACTTC	CASSQAGTGWPYEQYF	.	TRBV14	TRBJ2-7	TRBD1	16
TGTGCCAGTAGTATCGTCACACCTGCCTCTAGCACAGATACGCAGTATTTT	CASSIVTPASSTDTQYF	.	TRBV19	TRBJ2-3	.	17
TGTGCCAGCAGCTTAAGCGCCCCTAGCGGGGGGGTGGATACGCAGTATTTT	CASSLSAPSGGVDTQYF	.	TRBV7-2	TRBJ2-3	TRBD2	17
TGCGCCAGCAGCTTGCTCTGGACTAGCGAGGGGGGCCAGGATACGCAGTATTTT	CASSLLWTSEGGQDTQYF	once	TRBV5-1	TRBJ2-3	TRBD2	18
TGCGCCAGCAGCTTGGGACAGGGGACGAGTCAGCCCCAGCATTTT	CASSLGQGTSQPQHF	once	TRBV5-1	TRBJ1-5	TRBD1	15
TGTGCCAGCTCACCAAGGCAGGGGAATGGCTACACCTTC	CASSPRQGNGYTF	.	TRBV18	TRBJ1-2	.	13
TGTGCCTGGAGCCAAGCGGGGGGGCCAGATACGCAGTATTTT	CAWSQAGGPDTQYF	.	TRBV30	TRBJ2-3	TRBD2	14
TGTGCCAGTAGGGGAGACAGGGCCGGAGGCTACACCTTC	CASRGDRAGGYTF	.	TRBV19	TRBJ1-2	TRBD1	13
TGTGCCAGCAGCTTAACCGGAGGGAGCTCCTACGAGCAGTACTTC	CASSLTGGSSYEQYF	.	TRBV13	TRBJ2-7	.	15
TGTGCCAGCAGCTTAGACAGGCAGTACGAGCAGTACTTC	CASSLDRQYEQYF	.	TRBV7-3	TRBJ2-7	.	13